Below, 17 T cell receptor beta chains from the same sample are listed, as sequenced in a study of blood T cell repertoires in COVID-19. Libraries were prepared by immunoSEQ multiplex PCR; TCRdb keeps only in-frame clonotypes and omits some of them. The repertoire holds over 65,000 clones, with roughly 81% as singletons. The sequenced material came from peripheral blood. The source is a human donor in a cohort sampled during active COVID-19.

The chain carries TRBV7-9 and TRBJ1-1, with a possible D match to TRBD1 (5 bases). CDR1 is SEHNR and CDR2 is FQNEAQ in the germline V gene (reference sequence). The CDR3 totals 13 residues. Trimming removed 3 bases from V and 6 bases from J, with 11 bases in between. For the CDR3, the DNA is TGTGCCAGCAGCTTCTCCCAGGGCCCTGAAGCTTTCTTT. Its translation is CASSFSQGPEAFF.

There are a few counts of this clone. DNA of the CDR3: TGTGCCAGCAGCTTACCTAGAGACAATGAGCAGTTCTTC. Its translation is CASSLPRDNEQFF. This sequence joins TRBV5-4 and TRBJ2-1; D unclear. The germline V gene encodes CDR1 SGHNT and CDR2 YYREEE (reference sequence). The CDR3 covers 13 residues. Trimming took 2 bases from V and 5 from J, leaving 8 bases between them.

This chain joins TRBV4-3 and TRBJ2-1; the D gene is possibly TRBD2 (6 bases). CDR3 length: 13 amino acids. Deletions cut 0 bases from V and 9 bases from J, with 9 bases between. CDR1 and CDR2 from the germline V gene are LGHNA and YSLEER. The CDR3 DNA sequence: TGCGCCAGCAGCCAAGAGTCCGGGGGTGAGCAGTTCTTC. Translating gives CASSQESGGEQFF.

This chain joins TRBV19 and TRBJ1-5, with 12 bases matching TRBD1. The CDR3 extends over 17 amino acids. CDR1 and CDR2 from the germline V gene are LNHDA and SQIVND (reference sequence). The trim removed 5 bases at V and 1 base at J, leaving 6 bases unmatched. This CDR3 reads CASSPGQGAGSNQPQHF. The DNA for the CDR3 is TGTGCCAGTAGTCCGGGACAGGGGGCCGGGAGCAATCAGCCCCAGCATTTT.

The CDR3 loop reads CASSYSGGREETQYF. The CDR3, as DNA: TGTGCCAGCAGTTACTCGGGCGGGAGGGAGGAGACCCAGTACTTC. The V gene is TRBV6-2 or TRBV6-3, the J gene TRBJ2-5; 9 bases line up with TRBD2. Trimming took 0 bases from V and 5 from J; bases not matched to a gene: 4. The germline CDR1 and CDR2 sequences are MNHEY and SVGEGT. The CDR3 loop spans 15 amino acids.

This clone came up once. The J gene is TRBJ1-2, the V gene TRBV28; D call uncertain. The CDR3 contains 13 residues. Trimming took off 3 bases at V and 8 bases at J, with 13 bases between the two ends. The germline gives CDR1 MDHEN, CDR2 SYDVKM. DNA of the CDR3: TGTGCCAGCAGTTTCAGGCAGGAGGGCGGCTACACCTTC. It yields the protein CASSFRQEGGYTF.

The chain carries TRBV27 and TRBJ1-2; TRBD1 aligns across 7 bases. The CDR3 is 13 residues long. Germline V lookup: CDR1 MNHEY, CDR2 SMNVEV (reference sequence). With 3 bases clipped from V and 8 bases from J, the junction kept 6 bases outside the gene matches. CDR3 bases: TGTGCCAGCAGTTTGGGGCAGGGACAGGGCTACACCTTC. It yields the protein CASSLGQGQGYTF.

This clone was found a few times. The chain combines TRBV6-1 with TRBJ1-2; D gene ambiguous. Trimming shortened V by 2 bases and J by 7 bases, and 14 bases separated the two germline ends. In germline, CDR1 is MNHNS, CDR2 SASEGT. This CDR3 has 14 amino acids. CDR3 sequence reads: CASSERRLRGGYTF. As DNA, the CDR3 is TGTGCCAGCAGTGAAAGACGACTACGAGGTGGCTACACCTTC.

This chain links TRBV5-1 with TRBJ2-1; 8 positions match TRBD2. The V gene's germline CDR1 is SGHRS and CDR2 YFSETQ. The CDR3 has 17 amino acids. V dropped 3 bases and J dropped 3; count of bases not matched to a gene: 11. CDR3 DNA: TGCGCCAGCAGCTCAGCGGGTGCGGCGGGAGGCTACAATGAGCAGTTCTTC. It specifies CASSSAGAAGGYNEQFF.

CDR3 amino acids: CASSLSYSGYEQYF. The DNA for the CDR3 is TGTGCCAGCAGCTTAAGCTATAGCGGATACGAGCAGTACTTC. The V gene is TRBV11-3, the J gene TRBJ2-7, with D perhaps matching TRBD2 (6 bases). In germline, CDR1 is SGHNT, CDR2 YENEEA. The germline V and J ends were trimmed by 2 bases and 4 bases, with 12 bases remaining between them. CDR3 length equals 14 residues. The full variable domain, completed using reference TRBV11-3 and TRBJ2-7, is EAGVVQSPRYKIIEKKQPVAFWCNPISGHNTLYWYLQNLGQGPELLIRYENEEAVDDSQLPKDRFSAERLKGVDSTLKIQPAELGDSAVYLCASSLSYSGYEQYFGPGTRLTVT.

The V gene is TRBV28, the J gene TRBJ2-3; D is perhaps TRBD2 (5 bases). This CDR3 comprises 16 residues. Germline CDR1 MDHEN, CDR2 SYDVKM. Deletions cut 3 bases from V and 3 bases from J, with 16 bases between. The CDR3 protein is CASSFGSEGWTDTQYF. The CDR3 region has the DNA TGTGCCAGCAGTTTCGGCTCAGAGGGATGGACAGATACGCAGTATTTT.

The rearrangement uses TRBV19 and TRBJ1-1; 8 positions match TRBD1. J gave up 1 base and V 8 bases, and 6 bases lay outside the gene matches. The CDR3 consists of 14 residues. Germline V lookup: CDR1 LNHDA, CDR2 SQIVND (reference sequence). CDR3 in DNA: TGTGCCAGTGGAGAGGGACAGGCGAACACTGAAGCTTTCTTT. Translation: CASGEGQANTEAFF.

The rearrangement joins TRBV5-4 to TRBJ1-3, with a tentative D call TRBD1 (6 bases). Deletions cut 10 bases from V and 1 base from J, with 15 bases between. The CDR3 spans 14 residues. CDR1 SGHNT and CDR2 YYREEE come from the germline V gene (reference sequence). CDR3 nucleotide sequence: TGTGCCTGGGCCCAGGGGCTGTCTGGAAACACCATATATTTT. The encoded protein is CAWAQGLSGNTIYF. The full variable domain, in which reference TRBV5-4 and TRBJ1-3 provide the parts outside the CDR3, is ETGVTQSPTHLIKTRGQQVTLRCSSQSGHNTVSWYQQALGQGPQFIFQYYREEENGRGNFPPRFSGLQFPNYSSELNVNALELDDSALYLCAWAQGLSGNTIYFGEGSWLTVV.

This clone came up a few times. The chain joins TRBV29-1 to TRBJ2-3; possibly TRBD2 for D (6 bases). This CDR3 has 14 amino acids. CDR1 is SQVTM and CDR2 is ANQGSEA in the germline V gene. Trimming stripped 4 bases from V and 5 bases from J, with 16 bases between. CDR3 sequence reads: CSVGGVGAGDTQYF. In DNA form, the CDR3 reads TGCAGCGTTGGGGGGGTTGGGGCTGGAGATACGCAGTATTTT.

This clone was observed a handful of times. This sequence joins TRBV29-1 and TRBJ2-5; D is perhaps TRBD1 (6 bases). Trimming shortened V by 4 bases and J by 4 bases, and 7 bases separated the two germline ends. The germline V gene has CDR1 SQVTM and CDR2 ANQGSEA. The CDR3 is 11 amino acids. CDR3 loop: CSVGQVETQYF. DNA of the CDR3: TGCAGCGTTGGACAGGTAGAGACCCAGTACTTC. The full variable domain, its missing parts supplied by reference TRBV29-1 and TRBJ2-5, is SAVISQKPSRDICQRGTSLTIQCQVDSQVTMMFWYRQQPGQSLTLIATANQGSEATYESGFVIDKFPISRPNLTFSTLTVSNMSPEDSSIYLCSVGQVETQYFGPGTRLLVL.

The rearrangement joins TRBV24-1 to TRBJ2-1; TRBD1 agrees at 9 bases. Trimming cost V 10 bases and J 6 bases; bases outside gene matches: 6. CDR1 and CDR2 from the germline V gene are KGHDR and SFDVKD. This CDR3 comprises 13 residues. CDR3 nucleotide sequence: TGTGCCACTCGGGACAGGGCGTCCAATGAGCAGTTCTTC. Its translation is CATRDRASNEQFF.

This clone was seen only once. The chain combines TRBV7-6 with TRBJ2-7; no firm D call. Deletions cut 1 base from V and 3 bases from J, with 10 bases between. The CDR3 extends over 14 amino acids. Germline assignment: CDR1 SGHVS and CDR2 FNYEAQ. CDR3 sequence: CASSLGGYHYEQYF. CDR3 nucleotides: TGTGCCAGCAGCTTAGGCGGCTACCACTACGAGCAGTACTTC. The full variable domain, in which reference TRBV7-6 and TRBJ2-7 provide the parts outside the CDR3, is GAGVSQSPRYKVTKRGQDVALRCDPISGHVSLYWYRQALGQGPEFLTYFNYEAQQDKSGLPNDRFSAERPEGSISTLTIQRTEQRDSAMYRCASSLGGYHYEQYFGPGTRLTVT.